This T cell receptor (beta chain) came from a study of T-cell memory formation after mild COVID-19. Study-wide findings and caveats: Pre-infection memory held some responding clones, suggesting pre-existing cross-reactive T cells responded.

From germline, CDR1 is SEHNR and CDR2 FQNEAQ (reference sequence). This CDR3 spans 12 amino acids. Trimming pared 4 bases from V and 11 bases from J, leaving 15 bases between. Concerning this clonotype itself: Antigen specificity is unknown.

Using its own MiXCR run on the 5' RACE reads, TCRdb lists one record per CDR3 protein. The sample carries 190,000 or so distinct CDR3 sequences, about 21% recorded once. What was sequenced was PBMCs or a T cell subset sorted from them (not recorded which). This clonotype was sampled from an adult woman who had mild COVID-19 (a few samples of this study predate the infection). Cell type and time point are not known. This chain uses TRBV7-9 with TRBJ2-7, with D perhaps matching TRBD2 (6 bases). The chain's CDR3 is CASSSPPGSKYF. The CDR3 DNA reads as TGTGCCAGCAGCTCCCCTCCCGGGAGCAAGTACTTC.